This is a list of T cell receptor beta chains from one sample in a study of blood T cell repertoires in COVID-19. Assay used: immunoSEQ multiplex PCR; TCRdb lists only in-frame clones, some missing. The data contain 88,000 or so clones, around 78% of them singletons. The sequenced sample was peripheral blood. These receptor sequences come from a human donor in a cohort sampled during active COVID-19. Both conserved end residues are part of each CDR3. The order of the fields is J gene, V gene, CDR3 protein.

TRBJ2-1,TRBV19,CASSTGPLDEQFF
TRBJ2-1,TRBV19,CASSLRDRDYNEQFF
TRBJ1-3,TRBV29-1,CSVEAGSFGNTIYF
TRBJ1-1,TRBV3-1/TRBV3-2,CASSQGQGATTEAFF
TRBJ2-3,TRBV10-3,CAISELGPSDTQYF
TRBJ2-5,TRBV28,CASQNPGLETQYF
TRBJ1-2,TRBV7-2,CASSRSNYGYTF
TRBJ2-2,TRBV24-1,CATSDQSSYNTGELFF
TRBJ2-7,TRBV28,CGVAGGSATLTFEQYF
TRBJ2-1,TRBV2,CAISGTSGYNEQFF
TRBJ1-2,TRBV19,CATKDGDYYGYTF
TRBJ2-7,TRBV6-2/TRBV6-3,CASSSGTGAHEQYF
TRBJ1-2,TRBV28,CASRPQGKDYYGYTF
TRBJ1-2,TRBV5-4,CASSPRQGYNYGYTF
TRBJ1-1,TRBV11-3,CASSLDGGPETEAFF
TRBJ1-6,TRBV7-9,CASSSTGSNSPLHF
TRBJ1-5,TRBV29-1,CSVGTGHQPQHF
TRBJ2-3,TRBV7-2,CASSLGLAGGTDTQYF
TRBJ2-1,TRBV6-5,CASSYVDEQFF
TRBJ1-1,TRBV2,CASRFPFVRDSVNTEAFF
TRBJ1-6,TRBV5-6,CASSGAALSPLHF
TRBJ2-7,TRBV9,CASSLYGTDYEQYF
TRBJ1-6,TRBV9,CASSLGTEKRDTKNSYNSPLHF
TRBJ2-5,TRBV5-6,CASSLGKRTYQETQYF
TRBJ2-7,TRBV18,CASSRGGTYEQYF
TRBJ2-7,TRBV2,CASTPLGLAGGQYF
TRBJ1-2,TRBV9,CASSVTVTTGTNYGYTF
TRBJ2-5,TRBV3-1/TRBV3-2,CASSQDVRDTQETQYF
TRBJ2-5,TRBV28,CASRSGGAGETQYF
TRBJ2-1,TRBV21-1,CASSKGPRDHSIYNEQFF
TRBJ2-7,TRBV7-9,CASSYRDTYEQYF
TRBJ2-3,TRBV2,CASSLASTDTQYF
TRBJ1-2,TRBV5-4,CASSSSGGQNYGYTF
TRBJ1-2,TRBV5-1,CASSPQFWQTNYGYTF
TRBJ2-1,TRBV6-4,CASRRDRDYNEQFF
TRBJ2-7,TRBV28,CASSFGSSGSYEQYF
TRBJ1-2,TRBV5-1,CASSSSGQGHYGYTF
TRBJ2-1,TRBV10-2,CATRGASGVYNEQFF
TRBJ2-2,TRBV13,CASSSRGRGTGELFF
TRBJ1-5,TRBV28,CASSLVSSRNQPQHF
TRBJ2-7,TRBV6-2/TRBV6-3,CASSYEGTGAYEQYF
TRBJ2-7,TRBV28,CASSFPGGHYEQYF
TRBJ2-5,TRBV25-1,CASSVGLAGAETQYF
TRBJ2-3,TRBV7-9,CASSSLAGVSTDTQYF
TRBJ2-2,TRBV19,CASSISPGTNTGELFF
TRBJ2-7,TRBV29-1,CSVRQAGFGGQYF
TRBJ2-1,TRBV24-1,CATSHRGSSYNEQFF
TRBJ2-7,TRBV7-2,CASSLVGGYEQYF
TRBJ2-6,TRBV5-1,CASTLAVRAGANVLTF